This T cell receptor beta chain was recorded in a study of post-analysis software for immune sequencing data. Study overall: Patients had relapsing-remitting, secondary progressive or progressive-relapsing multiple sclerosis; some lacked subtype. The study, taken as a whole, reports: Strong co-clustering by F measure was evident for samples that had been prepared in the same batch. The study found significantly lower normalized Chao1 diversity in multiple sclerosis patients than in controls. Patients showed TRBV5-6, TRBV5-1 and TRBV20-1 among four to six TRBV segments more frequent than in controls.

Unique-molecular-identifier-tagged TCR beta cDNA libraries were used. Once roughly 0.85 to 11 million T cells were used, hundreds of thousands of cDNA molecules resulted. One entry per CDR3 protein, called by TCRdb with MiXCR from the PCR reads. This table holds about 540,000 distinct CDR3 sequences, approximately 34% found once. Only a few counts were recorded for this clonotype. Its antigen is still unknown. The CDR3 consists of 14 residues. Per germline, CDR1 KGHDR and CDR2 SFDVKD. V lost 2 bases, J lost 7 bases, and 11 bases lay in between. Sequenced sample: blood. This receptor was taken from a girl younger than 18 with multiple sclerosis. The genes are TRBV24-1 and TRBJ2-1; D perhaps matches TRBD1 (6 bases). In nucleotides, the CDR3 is TGTGCCACCAGTGATTCCGGACAGCTGAATGAGCAGTTCTTC. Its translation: CATSDSGQLNEQFF.